This T cell receptor (beta chain) is drawn from a study of CD8 T cells in ankylosing spondylitis. The study's findings and limits: Disease-linked clones reportedly concentrated significantly in matched ankylosing spondylitis synovial fluid.

V was clipped by 0 bases and J by 6 bases; unmatched bases: 9. Germline lookup yields CDR1 DFQATT and CDR2 SNEGSKA (reference sequence). The CDR3 extends over 15 amino acids. This clonotype was found a few times. The antigen remains unidentified. One entry per CDR3 protein, called by TCRdb with MiXCR from the 5' RACE reads. The sample shows approximately 250,000 distinct CDR3 sequences, under 30% of them seen only once. The rearrangement joins TRBV20-1 to TRBJ2-3, with 7 bases identical to TRBD2. The clonotype was recovered from a male donor with ankylosing spondylitis or in good health (not recorded which). Sequencing input: blood, either unsorted or a sorted T cell fraction (not recorded which). The CDR3 region has the DNA TGCAGTGCTAGAGAGGGGACTAAGGCCCCGGATACGCAGTATTTT. Amino acid sequence: CSAREGTKAPDTQYF.